This is a list of T cell receptor beta chains from one sample in a study of blood T cell repertoires in COVID-19. Data came from immunoSEQ multiplex PCR; TCRdb stores just in-frame clones and leaves some out. This sample has about half a million clones, with about 88% found just once. Source material: peripheral blood. These receptors were taken from a man aged 18 to 29 with COVID-19, enrolled during active disease. The CDR3 runs from the conserved cysteine through the conserved F or W. D genes are given only for firm matches. Size tells how often a clone was seen (once, few, many) or the class of an expanded clone, and some rows leave it out.

TRBD1	TRBV11-2	TRBJ2-1	NA	TGTGCCAGCAGCTCTATCCGGGGACAGGGGGCTCGACAGTTCTTC	CASSSIRGQGARQFF
TRBD2	TRBV7-2	TRBJ2-2	NA	TGTGCCAGCAGCGCCTCCGGGACTAGCGGGGGGGCCACCGGGGAGCTGTTTTTT	CASSASGTSGGATGELFF
NA	TRBV3-1/TRBV3-2	TRBJ2-1	NA	TGTGCCAGCAGCCAATGGGGGGCCGGGACTACCTACAATGAGCAGTTCTTC	CASSQWGAGTTYNEQFF
NA	TRBV5-1	TRBJ1-4	few	TGCGCCAGCAGCTTGGAGGGCAGGGACAACGAAAAACTGTTTTTT	CASSLEGRDNEKLFF
TRBD2	TRBV5-1	TRBJ2-2	NA	TGCGCCAGCAGCCCCGGGACTATGGACACCGGGGAGCTGTTTTTT	CASSPGTMDTGELFF
TRBD2	TRBV7-6	TRBJ2-5	once	TGTGCCAGCAGCTTTGGACTAGCGGGGGGGGAGACCCAGTACTTC	CASSFGLAGGETQYF
NA	TRBV2	TRBJ1-2	NA	TGTGCCAGCAGTGATTTAGAGGTTGGGGGCTACACCTTC	CASSDLEVGGYTF
TRBD1	TRBV23-1	TRBJ1-2	NA	TGCGCCAGCAGTCAAGCAGACAGGGGGAGAGTTGGCTACACCTTC	CASSQADRGRVGYTF
TRBD1	TRBV30	TRBJ2-7	once	TGTGCCTGGAGTTCCCCAGGGGGCGAGCAGTACTTC	CAWSSPGGEQYF
TRBD1	TRBV6-5	TRBJ2-2	NA	TGTGCCAGCACTAGGGACAGGGGGCCTGCCGGGGAGCTGTTTTTT	CASTRDRGPAGELFF
NA	TRBV24-1	TRBJ1-2	NA	TGTGCCACCAGTGATGACCGGACTCTTGGCTACACCTTC	CATSDDRTLGYTF
NA	TRBV19	TRBJ2-7	NA	TGTGCCAGTAGTATAGATCCCCGGAGAGCCTACGAGCAGTACTTC	CASSIDPRRAYEQYF
NA	TRBV12-3/TRBV12-4	TRBJ2-1	NA	TGTGCCAGCAGTTCCGCGCACGAGCAGTTCTTC	CASSSAHEQFF
TRBD1	TRBV24-1	TRBJ2-1	NA	TGTGCCACCAGTGAATCCGGGACAGGGGGCTACAATGAGCAGTTCTTC	CATSESGTGGYNEQFF
NA	TRBV6-5	TRBJ2-1	NA	TGTGCCAGCAGTTACTCGGAGGGACAGACCTACAATGAGCAGTTCTTC	CASSYSEGQTYNEQFF
TRBD1	TRBV24-1	TRBJ2-5	NA	TGTGCCACCAGTGACGGACAGGGTGGGAGGGAGACCCAGTACTTC	CATSDGQGGRETQYF
TRBD2	TRBV19	TRBJ2-1	NA	TGTGCCAGTAGTATCTGGCTAGCGGGTTACAATGAGCAGTTCTTC	CASSIWLAGYNEQFF
TRBD2	TRBV5-5	TRBJ2-5	NA	TGTGCCAGCAGCTTGCTAGCGGGAGTGGGAGAGACCCAGTACTTC	CASSLLAGVGETQYF
NA	TRBV11-2	TRBJ2-3	once	TGTGCCAGCAGCTTTACTAGGACAGATACGCAGTATTTT	CASSFTRTDTQYF
TRBD2	TRBV7-2	TRBJ2-1	NA	TGTGCCAGCAGCCGTACTAGCGGCGGATACAATGAGCAGTTCTTC	CASSRTSGGYNEQFF